The 22 T cell receptor beta chains listed next were all sequenced from one sample in a study of beta chain features in type 1 diabetes. The entirety of the isolated RNA underwent reverse transcription, so expressed TCRB transcripts were sequenced. The method was immunoSEQ multiplex PCR; TCRdb's version includes in-frame clones alone and lacks a portion of them. This sample has about 320,000 clones; around 13% occur once, and the top ten carry over 5%. The sequencing input was central memory CD4+ T cells from blood. The receptors stem from a man in his thirties or forties in good health.

This clone was seen only a few times. Since a much larger clone is just one base distant, this may be a read error. The rearrangement joins TRBV7-2 to TRBJ2-3, with no clear D. Trimming took off 2 bases at V and 4 bases at J, with 4 bases between the two ends. Germline CDR1 SGHTA, CDR2 FQGNSA. CDR3 length: 12 amino acids. CDR3 sequence reads: CASSLTPDTQYF. The CDR3 nucleotides are TGTGCCAGCAGCTTAACTCCAGATACGCAGTATTTT.

This chain links TRBV5-1 with TRBJ2-4, with 8 bases that match TRBD2. CDR1 and CDR2 (germline): SGHRS, YFSETQ. This CDR3 is built from 14 residues. V shed 7 bases and J 8 bases; nucleotides not matched to a gene: 11. The CDR3 nucleotides are TGCGCCAGCCAAGATTCGGGAGGGGCGGACATTCAGTACTTC. It is translated as CASQDSGGADIQYF.

The J gene is TRBJ2-3, the V gene TRBV11-2, with D perhaps TRBD2 (5 bases). Trimming cost V 5 bases and J 2 bases, with 11 bases left between them. Per germline, CDR1 SGHAT and CDR2 FQNNGV. The CDR3 runs 14 residues. CDR3 in DNA: TGTGCCAGCAGCCGCGGACGGGACACAGATACGCAGTATTTT. It yields the protein CASSRGRDTDTQYF.

The rearrangement joins TRBV5-4 to TRBJ2-5; no reliable D call. The J call is doubtful: the DNA matches TRBJ2-7 better. Germline CDR1 reads SGHNT; CDR2 reads YYREEE (reference sequence). The CDR3 is 11 amino acids. As DNA, the CDR3 is TGTGCCAGCAGCAAACTTGACGAGCAGTACTTC. Protein: CASSKLDEQYF.

This clone appeared a few times. The chain employs TRBV9 and TRBJ1-4; no definite D call. The CDR3 sequence is 15 residues long. V dropped 0 bases and J dropped 6 bases, with 12 bases sitting between them. From germline, CDR1 is SGDLS and CDR2 YYNGEE. The CDR3 is CASSVEAASHEKLFF. The CDR3 DNA sequence: TGTGCCAGCAGCGTAGAGGCAGCAAGTCATGAAAAACTGTTTTTT.

The V and J genes are TRBV11-3 and TRBJ2-5, with 9 positions matching TRBD1. Germline V gives CDR1 SGHNT, CDR2 YENEEA. This CDR3 region has 15 residues. V lost 5 bases, J lost 5 bases, and 9 bases stayed unmatched. This CDR3 is CASSASQGAVETQYF. Here the CDR3 DNA reads TGTGCCAGCAGCGCCTCACAGGGGGCGGTTGAGACCCAGTACTTC.

The chain couples TRBV5-6 to TRBJ2-1; tentatively, D is TRBD1 or TRBD2 (5 bases each). This CDR3 has 16 residues. V was clipped by 2 bases and J by 5 bases, with 17 bases between them. Germline V gene sequence: CDR1 SGHDT, CDR2 YYEEEE. The CDR3 DNA sequence: TGTGCCAGCAGCTTCTTCTGGGGGAACGACCACAATGAGCAGTTCTTC. It is translated as CASSFFWGNDHNEQFF.

This clone was found a few times. The chain recombines TRBV2 with TRBJ2-1; D call uncertain. In germline, CDR1 is SNHLY, CDR2 FYNNEI. V dropped 7 bases and J dropped 9 bases, with 19 bases sitting between them. This CDR3 region has 14 residues. The CDR3 region has the DNA TGTGCCAGCACCCAGGCTAGGCCCGACGGTGAGCAGTTCTTC. Translated, it gives CASTQARPDGEQFF. The complete variable domain, with remaining parts taken from reference TRBV2 and TRBJ2-1, reads EPEVTQTPSHQVTQMGQEVILRCVPISNHLYFYWYRQILGQKVEFLVSFYNNEISEKSEIFDDQFSVERPDGSNFTLKIRSTKLEDSAMYFCASTQARPDGEQFFGPGTRLTVL.

The DNA for the CDR3 is TGTGCCAGCTCACCACCTGCGAGCACTGAAGCTTTCTTT. Protein sequence: CASSPPASTEAFF. The V and J genes are TRBV18 and TRBJ1-1; no clear D gene. The CDR3 is 13 amino acids. The germline V and J ends were trimmed by 0 bases and 4 bases, with 6 bases remaining between them. The germline gives CDR1 KGHSH, CDR2 LQKENI. The whole variable domain, remainder taken from reference TRBV18 and TRBJ1-1, is NAGVMQNPRHLVRRRGQEARLRCSPMKGHSHVYWYRQLPEEGLKFMVYLQKENIIDESGMPKERFSAEFPKEGPSILRIQQVVRGDSAAYFCASSPPASTEAFFGQGTRLTVV.

Remarks on this clone: An end of the junction does not agree with germline; a read error may underlie this. The chain is built from TRBV7-7 and TRBJ2-3; tentative D call: TRBD1 (6 bases). Per the germline V gene, CDR1 is SSHAT and CDR2 is FNYEAQ (reference sequence). The CDR3 spans 14 residues. The CDR3 loop is CASSRGSSTDTQYF. CDR3 bases: TGTGCTAGCAGCAGGGGTTCTAGCACAGATACGCAGTATTTT.

This clone was observed a handful of times. V usage is TRBV2 and J usage is TRBJ2-2; D is unresolved. Germline V gene lookup returns CDR1 SNHLY and CDR2 FYNNEI. Trimming pared 2 bases from V and 6 bases from J, leaving 7 bases between. The CDR3 consists of 13 residues. The CDR3 DNA follows: TGTGCCAGCAGTGAAATTCAGTCCGGGGAGCTGTTTTTT. It translates to CASSEIQSGELFF.

V and J are TRBV11-3 and TRBJ2-3; tentative D call: TRBD1 (5 bases). V lost 1 base and J 2 bases, leaving 10 bases between the germline ends. Germline values: CDR1 SGHNT, CDR2 YENEEA. The CDR3 has 15 amino acids. This CDR3 is CASSLGTGATDTQYF. CDR3 DNA sequence: TGTGCCAGCAGCTTAGGTACAGGAGCCACAGATACGCAGTATTTT.

This clone was picked up a small number of times. The chain recombines TRBV6-4 with TRBJ1-1; D may be TRBD1 (6 bases). Germline V gives CDR1 MRHNA, CDR2 SNTAGT. The V and J ends lost 3 bases and 4 bases respectively, with 9 bases between them. The CDR3 runs 13 residues. The DNA for the CDR3 is TGTGCCAGCAGTGAAACAGGGTTCACTGAAGCTTTCTTT. It is translated as CASSETGFTEAFF.

The rearrangement uses TRBV5-4 and TRBJ2-2; 8 nucleotides line up with TRBD2. This CDR3 contains 19 residues. V gave up 0 bases and J gave up 5 bases; unmatched junction bases: 15. Germline CDR1 SGHNT, CDR2 YYREEE (reference sequence). The CDR3 nucleotides read TGTGCCAGCAGCTTGGCTGGTGCGGGAGGATCCTATCGTACCGGGGAGCTGTTTTTT. Its translation is CASSLAGAGGSYRTGELFF.

This clone was seen many times. The chain recombines TRBV15 with TRBJ2-7; the D gene is possibly TRBD1 (5 bases). The CDR3 contains 12 residues. Germline V gene sequence: CDR1 LNHNV, CDR2 YYDKDF (reference sequence). V dropped 0 bases and J dropped 11 bases, with 11 bases sitting between them. CDR3 bases: TGTGCCACCAGCAGAGATGGGGCCAAAGAGTACTTC. Translating gives CATSRDGAKEYF.

This chain connects TRBV6-5 to TRBJ2-7; TRBD1 agrees at 9 bases. The CDR3 has 13 residues. Germline CDR1 is MNHEY and CDR2 is SVGAGI. The trim removed 4 bases at V and 7 bases at J, leaving 5 bases unmatched. The CDR3 region has the DNA TGTGCCAGCAGTTGGGACAGGGCTAGGGAGCAGTACTTC. Amino acid sequence: CASSWDRAREQYF.

This clone was counted between two and nine times. This chain joins TRBV30 and TRBJ2-3; 12 nucleotides match TRBD2. This CDR3 comprises 19 residues. V shed 0 bases and J 0 bases; nucleotides not matched to a gene: 10. CDR1 and CDR2 from the germline V gene are GTSNPN and SVGIG (reference sequence). CDR3 DNA sequence: TGTGCCTGGAGTGTAGGCCTAGCGGGAGGGCCTAAGAGCACAGATACGCAGTATTTT. The encoded protein is CAWSVGLAGGPKSTDTQYF.

The table lists this clone with a few counts. This chain joins TRBV5-1 and TRBJ2-5; weak D call: TRBD2 (6 bases). Trimming removed 1 base from V and 1 base from J, with 11 bases in between. The CDR3 loop spans 15 amino acids. CDR1 SGHRS and CDR2 YFSETQ come from the germline V gene. The DNA of the CDR3 is TGCGCCAGCAGCTTGCTCCCGGGACTCCAAGAGACCCAGTACTTC. Translated: CASSLLPGLQETQYF.

Many counts were recorded for this clone. The genes are TRBV14 and TRBJ2-1, with D possibly being TRBD2 (6 bases). Trimming took off 1 base at V and 1 base at J, with 8 bases between the two ends. CDR3 length: 15 residues. Germline V gene data show CDR1 as SGHDN and CDR2 as FVKESK. CDR3 loop: CASSQVGGSYNEQFF. In DNA, the CDR3 is TGTGCCAGCAGCCAAGTCGGGGGATCCTACAATGAGCAGTTCTTC.

In its sample, this clone was seen many times. This chain joins TRBV2 and TRBJ2-1, with TRBD2 identical over 10 bases. From germline, CDR1 is SNHLY and CDR2 FYNNEI. CDR3 length: 14 residues. V gave up 10 bases and J gave up 4 bases; unmatched junction bases: 7. The CDR3 sequence is CATLRTSGYNEQFF. DNA for the CDR3: TGTGCCACTCTCCGGACTAGCGGATACAATGAGCAGTTCTTC. The variable domain in full, completed from reference TRBV2 and TRBJ2-1, reads EPEVTQTPSHQVTQMGQEVILRCVPISNHLYFYWYRQILGQKVEFLVSFYNNEISEKSEIFDDQFSVERPDGSNFTLKIRSTKLEDSAMYFCATLRTSGYNEQFFGPGTRLTVL.

This clone has just a few counts. This rearrangement joins TRBV6-1 to TRBJ2-3; TRBD1 aligns across 10 bases. CDR1 and CDR2 (germline): MNHNS, SASEGT. The V gene end was trimmed by 7 bases and the J gene end by 7 bases; junction bases not matched to a gene: 11. This CDR3 is 15 amino acids long. The CDR3 spells CASKAGTGAANTQYF. The CDR3 DNA follows: TGTGCCAGCAAGGCCGGGACAGGGGCCGCGAATACGCAGTATTTT.

The J gene is TRBJ2-2, the V gene TRBV20-1, with D unclear. The V gene's germline CDR1 is DFQATT and CDR2 SNEGSKA (reference sequence). CDR3 length: 11 residues. V dropped 3 bases and J dropped 6 bases, with 5 bases sitting between them. CDR3 nucleotide sequence: TGCAGTGCTAGTAAGGCCGGGGAGCTGTTTTTT. Amino acids: CSASKAGELFF.